This TCR beta chain appears in the sequencing data of a study of blood T cell repertoires in COVID-19. Turning to the study itself: Samples came from the United States, Italy and Spain, spanning acute and convalescent COVID-19. In each case, the material was cDNA or gDNA derived from T cells, B-cell-depleted T cells, or PBMCs.

Seattle cases were enrolled at active infection and followed longitudinally. This CDR3 is built from 14 residues. With V trimmed by 8 bases and J by 4 bases, 7 bases remained unmatched. Germline V lookup: CDR1 SGHNT, CDR2 YENEEA. Original handling: Nucleated cell counts were estimated from reference gene primer amplification. Using immunoSEQ multiplex PCR, the repertoire was profiled, and TCRdb retains in-frame clones only, with some absent. D and trimming come from the DNA, and the V and J calls and clone size come from that table. The sample lists 450,000 or so clones; approximately 89% were seen once.

Sequenced input: peripheral blood. This TCR came from a man younger than 30 with COVID-19, enrolled during active disease. This rearrangement joins TRBV11-3 to TRBJ2-2; 7 bases are a match to TRBD2. CDR3 sequence reads: CASGRTGGTGELFF. CDR3 nucleotides: TGTGCCAGCGGACGCACGGGGGGCACCGGGGAGCTGTTTTTT.